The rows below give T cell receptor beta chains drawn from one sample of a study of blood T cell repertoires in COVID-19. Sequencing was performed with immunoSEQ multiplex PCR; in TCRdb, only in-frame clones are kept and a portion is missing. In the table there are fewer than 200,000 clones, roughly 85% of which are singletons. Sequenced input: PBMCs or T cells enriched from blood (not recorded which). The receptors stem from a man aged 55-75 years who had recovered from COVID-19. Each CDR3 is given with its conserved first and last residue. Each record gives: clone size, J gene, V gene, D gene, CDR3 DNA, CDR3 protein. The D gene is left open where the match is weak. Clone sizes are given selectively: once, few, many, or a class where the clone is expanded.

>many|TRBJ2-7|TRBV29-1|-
TGCAGCGCGTCGGCGGGCAGCTCCTACGAGCAGTACTTC
CSASAGSSYEQYF
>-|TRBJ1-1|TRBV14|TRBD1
TGTGCCAGCAGCCAAGGGCCCAGGACAGGGGGCGATAGGAGCACTGAAGCTTTCTTT
CASSQGPRTGGDRSTEAFF
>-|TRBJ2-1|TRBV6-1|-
TGTGCCAGCAGTGAACATGGGCCTGTTAATGAGCAGTTCTTC
CASSEHGPVNEQFF
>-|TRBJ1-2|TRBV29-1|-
TGCAGCGTTTATGTGAAGACATCCTATGGCTACACCTTC
CSVYVKTSYGYTF
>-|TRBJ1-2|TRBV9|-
TGTGCCAGCAGCGTAGCTCAAGTGGAGTGGGGCTACACCTTC
CASSVAQVEWGYTF
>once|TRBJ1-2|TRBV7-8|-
TGTGCCAGCAGCTTAGCGCCAGGGCTTGTTAATGGCTACACCTTC
CASSLAPGLVNGYTF
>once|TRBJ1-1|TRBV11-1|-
TGTGCCAGCGGCGTCTTTGGTGGCGGCACTGAAGCTTTCTTT
CASGVFGGGTEAFF
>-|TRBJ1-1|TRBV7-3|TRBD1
TGTGCCAGCAGCACCGGACAGGGTCGGAACACTGAAGCTTTCTTT
CASSTGQGRNTEAFF
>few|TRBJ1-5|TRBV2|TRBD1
TGTGCCAGCGACCCGACAGGGGTGGATCAGCCCCAGCATTTT
CASDPTGVDQPQHF
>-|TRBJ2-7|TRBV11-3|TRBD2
TGTGCCAGCAGCTTAAGTTCGGCTAGCGGGGAATCCTACGAGCAGTACTTC
CASSLSSASGESYEQYF
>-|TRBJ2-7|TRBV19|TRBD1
TGTGCCAGTAGTAAAAGAGGCCAGGGGGAGATCGAGCAGTACTTC
CASSKRGQGEIEQYF
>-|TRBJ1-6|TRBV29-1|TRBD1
TGCAGCGTGCGACAGGGATATAATTCACCCCTCCACTTT
CSVRQGYNSPLHF
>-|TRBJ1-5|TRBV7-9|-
TGTGCCAGCGACTCTGGGACAAGATATAGCAATCAGCCCCAGCATTTT
CASDSGTRYSNQPQHF
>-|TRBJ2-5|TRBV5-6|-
TGTGCCAGCAGCTTGTCTGCGACTCAAGAGACCCAGTACTTC
CASSLSATQETQYF
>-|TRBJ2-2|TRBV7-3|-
TGTGCCAGTCGGCCGACAGGGAACACCGGGGAGCTGTTTTTT
CASRPTGNTGELFF
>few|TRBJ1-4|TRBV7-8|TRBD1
TGTGCCAGCAGCTATGCCCGACAGGGAGGTCATGAAAAACTGTTTTTT
CASSYARQGGHEKLFF
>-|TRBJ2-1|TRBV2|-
TGTGCCAGCAGTTCCGGAGGTGAGCAGTTCTTC
CASSSGGEQFF
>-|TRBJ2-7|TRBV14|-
TGTGCCAGCAGCCAAGAAGGTAGCCTCGAGCAGTACTTC
CASSQEGSLEQYF
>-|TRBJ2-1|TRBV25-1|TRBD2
TGTGCCAGCAGTGAGGCTAGCGGGATACCCTACAATGAGCAGTTCTTC
CASSEASGIPYNEQFF